This T cell receptor (beta chain) was captured in a study of blood T cell repertoires in COVID-19. Germline V CDR1 and CDR2: LNHDA, SQIVND (reference sequence). The CDR3 consists of 13 residues. Trimming shortened V by 4 bases and J by 6 bases, and 12 bases separated the two germline ends. Profiled with immunoSEQ multiplex PCR; TCRdb holds only in-frame clones, not every one. This sample has approximately 75,000 clones, with around 80% found just once. The rearrangement links TRBV19 to TRBJ1-1, with D perhaps matching TRBD1 (5 bases). Source material: peripheral blood. The TCR sequence derives from a woman of 80 years or more with active or convalescent COVID-19. The CDR3 region has the DNA TGTGCCAGTAGTACAATCCGACAGTCTGAAGCTTTCTTT. Amino acid sequence: CASSTIRQSEAFF.